These 20 T cell receptor beta chains were all obtained from the same sample, sequenced in a study of tumor and adjacent non-tumor tissue in lung cancer. TCRbeta libraries were built with three rounds of nested PCR, modified from ARM-PCR. Using its own MiXCR run on the multiplex PCR reads, TCRdb lists one record per CDR3 protein. In the table there are more than 85,000 distinct CDR3 sequences, less than 75% of which are singletons. No cell sorting was done before RNA was extracted from the tissue. This non-tumor lung sample came from over 3 cm beyond the tumor edge. The specimen sequenced was distant non-tumor lung tissue. The receptors were sampled from a man aged 25-45 years with non-small cell lung cancer.

The V gene is TRBV24-1, the J gene TRBJ1-1; 8 bases agree with TRBD1. CDR1 and CDR2 (germline): KGHDR, SFDVKD. Trimming cost V 2 bases and J 0 bases; bases outside gene matches: 10. This CDR3 has 18 residues. The CDR3 region is CATSDSRGTGPMNTEAFF. The CDR3 nucleotides are TGTGCCACCAGTGATTCCCGGGGGACAGGCCCCATGAACACTGAAGCTTTCTTT.

J is TRBJ2-5 and V is TRBV7-9, with D possibly TRBD1 on 6 matching bases. V was clipped by 2 bases and J by 1 base, with 8 bases between them. The CDR3 spans 14 residues. The germline V gene has CDR1 SEHNR and CDR2 FQNEAQ (reference sequence). The CDR3 sequence: CASSLQGTQETQYF. CDR3 nucleotides: TGTGCCAGCAGCTTACAGGGGACCCAAGAGACCCAGTACTTC.

For this clonotype: Compared with germline, one end of the junction differs, possibly owing to a read error. This chain joins TRBV29-1 and TRBJ2-7, with a weak D call TRBD1 (5 bases). Germline values: CDR1 SQVTM, CDR2 ANQGSEA. This CDR3 region has 13 residues. The CDR3 here is CSVERQGSYEQHF. The CDR3, as DNA: TGCAGCGTTGAACGTCAGGGAAGCTACGAGCAGCACTTC.

With regard to this clonotype: Germline is not matched at one junction end, which may reflect a read error. CDR3 protein: CASSSSLGNSTYDQYF. For the CDR3, the DNA is TGTGCCAGCAGCTCGTCCTTGGGGAATTCGACCTACGATCAGTATTTC. This chain links TRBV11-3 with TRBJ2-7; D not certain. The CDR3 has 16 residues. Germline CDR1 reads SGHNT; CDR2 reads YENEEA.

This clonotype was observed many times. CDR3 bases: TGCGCCAGCAGCCAAGAGGCACTGGGACAGGGAGGGGATAACTATGGCTACACCTTC. It yields the protein CASSQEALGQGGDNYGYTF. V gene TRBV4-1 combines with J gene TRBJ1-2; TRBD1 agrees at 9 bases. The V and J ends lost 0 bases and 1 base, in that order; junction bases with no gene match: 12. The CDR3 has 19 amino acids. Germline V CDR1 and CDR2: MGHRA, YSYEKL.

Of note for this clonotype: The junction shows a germline mismatch at one end, possibly a read error. The V gene is TRBV20-1, the J gene TRBJ2-4, with 8 bases lining up with TRBD1. The CDR3 consists of 16 residues. In germline, CDR1 is DFQATT, CDR2 SNEGSKA (reference sequence). The CDR3 DNA reads as TGCAGTACTAGAGTTCAGGGGGCGTCAGCCAAAAACATTCCGTACTTC. Amino acids: CSTRVQGASAKNIPYF.

The CDR3 protein is CASSLDRTSGGTDTQYF. The CDR3 DNA follows: TGTGCCAGCAGCTTGGATCGGACTAGCGGCGGCACAGATACGCAGTATTTT. The chain is built from TRBV5-4 and TRBJ2-3; 10 nucleotides align to TRBD2. Germline CDR1 reads SGHNT; CDR2 reads YYREEE (reference sequence). The length of the CDR3 is 17 residues. V gave up 0 bases and J gave up 1 base; unmatched junction bases: 5.

This clonotype was counted many times. The chain couples TRBV29-1 to TRBJ1-2, with a tentative D call TRBD1 (6 bases). V dropped 6 bases and J dropped 7 bases, with 12 bases sitting between them. The CDR3 has 11 residues. CDR1 is SQVTM and CDR2 is ANQGSEA in the germline V gene. CDR3 sequence: CSVIRTVGYTF. CDR3 DNA: TGCAGCGTGATCAGGACAGTTGGCTACACCTTC.

Ten or more counts support this clonotype. The V gene is TRBV5-6, the J gene TRBJ2-3; the D call may be TRBD1 or TRBD2 (5 bases each). CDR3 size: 14 residues. V dropped 0 bases and J dropped 5 bases, with 10 bases sitting between them. Per germline, CDR1 SGHDT and CDR2 YYEEEE. The CDR3 sequence: CASSLDGAVDTQYF. The CDR3 region has the DNA TGTGCCAGCAGCTTGGACGGGGCCGTAGATACGCAGTATTTT.

This clonotype was detected ten times or more. The V call is TRBV6-5, the J call TRBJ1-1; D unresolved. From germline, CDR1 is MNHEY and CDR2 SVGAGI. The CDR3 has 12 amino acids. The V and J ends lost 2 bases and 10 bases respectively, with 11 bases between them. CDR3 sequence (DNA): TGTGCCAGCAGTTACAGCGGGAAGGCAGCTTTCTTT. Protein product: CASSYSGKAAFF.

About this clonotype: A read error may explain this, as a much larger clone is one base away. This chain links TRBV5-4 with TRBJ2-2; D remains unclear. The CDR3 extends over 13 amino acids. Trimming cost V 6 bases and J 3 bases, with 9 bases left between them. Germline V lookup: CDR1 SGHNT, CDR2 YYREEE (reference sequence). CDR3 DNA sequence: TGTGCCAGCAACTTATCGGACACCGGGGAGCTGTTTTTT. Translating gives CASNLSDTGELFF. The whole variable domain, filled in from reference TRBV5-4 and TRBJ2-2, reads ETGVTQSPTHLIKTRGQQVTLRCSSQSGHNTVSWYQQALGQGPQFIFQYYREEENGRGNFPPRFSGLQFPNYSSELNVNALELDDSALYLCASNLSDTGELFFGEGSRLTVL.

V gene TRBV11-2 combines with J gene TRBJ2-1; perhaps TRBD1 as D (5 bases). The germline V and J ends were trimmed by 0 bases and 13 bases, with 10 bases remaining between them. In germline, CDR1 is SGHAT, CDR2 FQNNGV. The CDR3 is 12 amino acids. CDR3 nucleotide sequence: TGTGCCAGCAGCTTAGATGAAGGGGTTCAGTTCTTC. This translates into CASSLDEGVQFF. The variable domain in full, completed from reference TRBV11-2 and TRBJ2-1, reads EAGVAQSPRYKIIEKRQSVAFWCNPISGHATLYWYQQILGQGPKLLIQFQNNGVVDDSQLPKDRFSAERLKGVDSTLKIQPAKLEDSAVYLCASSLDEGVQFFGPGTRLTVL.

The chain recombines TRBV20-1 with TRBJ2-1; 8 bases agree with TRBD2. Germline CDR1 and CDR2: DFQATT and SNEGSKA (reference sequence). The CDR3 consists of 14 residues. V was pared by 1 base and J by 11 bases, with 10 bases of the junction left unmatched. The CDR3 region has the DNA TGCAGTGCTAGAGTTCCGGGGGGGTACAGTAAGCAGTTCTTC. Translated: CSARVPGGYSKQFF.

This clonotype was counted at least ten times. The chain links TRBV20-1 to TRBJ2-5, with 8 bases fitting TRBD1. Germline lookup yields CDR1 DFQATT and CDR2 SNEGSKA (reference sequence). V was clipped by 6 bases and J by 4 bases; unmatched bases: 4. This CDR3 has 12 residues. The CDR3 DNA reads TGCAGTGCCCCCGGACAGGGAGAGACCCAGTACTTC. Translated: CSAPGQGETQYF.

This clonotype was found many times. A much larger clone differs by one base, so this may be a read error. V usage is TRBV12-3 or TRBV12-4 and J usage is TRBJ2-2; D not certain. This CDR3 comprises 14 residues. Trimming took off 3 bases at V and 4 bases at J, with 9 bases between the two ends. The CDR3 region is CASSFSGSTGELFF. The CDR3 DNA sequence: TGTGCCAGCAGTTTTTCCGGTTCCACCGGGGAGCTGTTTTTT.

This clonotype occurred a few times. The J gene is TRBJ2-1, the V gene TRBV12-3 or TRBV12-4; TRBD2 matches 10 bases. CDR3 size: 15 residues. V shed 8 bases, J shed 5 bases, and the junction held 9 bases outside the gene matches. DNA of the CDR3: TGTGCCAGCTTTGACCGTCTAGCGGGAGACAATGAGCAGTTCTTC. Its protein product is CASFDRLAGDNEQFF.

This clonotype appeared once. Given the absence of the conserved phenylalanine or tryptophan at the CDR3 end, a read error is likely. The V call is TRBV11-3, the J call TRBJ2-1; the D gene is possibly TRBD2 (5 bases). This CDR3 spans 15 amino acids. The V end lost 5 bases, the J end lost 1 base, and 12 bases lay between the germline ends. Germline lookup yields CDR1 SGHNT and CDR2 YENEEA. CDR3 sequence: CASSPPTISYNEQFS. CDR3 in DNA: TGTGCCAGCAGCCCCCCGACTATTTCCTACAATGAGCAGTTCTCC.

With respect to this clonotype: One end of the junction is discordant with germline, which a read error may explain. The chain carries TRBV12-3 or TRBV12-4 and TRBJ1-1, with D uncertain. The CDR3 sequence is 13 residues long. The CDR3 DNA follows: TGTGCCAGCAGCCCGGGTCCGAACACTGAAACTTTCTTT. This gives the protein CASSPGPNTETFF.

As concerns this clonotype: Given the absence of the conserved phenylalanine or tryptophan at the CDR3 end, a read error is likely. The chain recombines TRBV29-1 with TRBJ1-1; D is unresolved. This CDR3 region has 12 residues. Germline V lookup: CDR1 SQVTM, CDR2 ANQGSEA. Trimming took 4 bases from V and 2 from J, leaving 8 bases between them. In nucleotides, the CDR3 is TGCAGCGTTGCGGCGGCAAACACTGAAGCTTTCATT. Translation gives CSVAAANTEAFI.

This chain connects TRBV5-1 to TRBJ1-5; D perhaps matches TRBD1 (6 bases). The CDR3 has 14 residues. V dropped 3 bases and J dropped 4 bases, with 11 bases sitting between them. The V gene's germline CDR1 is SGHRS and CDR2 YFSETQ. The CDR3 spells CASSYRTANQPQHF. DNA of the CDR3: TGCGCCAGCAGCTACAGGACAGCGAATCAGCCCCAGCATTTT.